What follows is one T cell receptor beta chain and its context. The antigen is not known. The source of the sample is a study of post-analysis software for immune sequencing data. General study findings and limits: Controls showed lower frequencies than patients for several TRBV segments, and TRBV5-6, TRBV5-1 and TRBV20-1 were among these.

The CDR3 is made up of 16 amino acids. V was pared by 4 bases and J by 0 bases, with 8 bases of the junction left unmatched. The germline V gene encodes CDR1 SGHNT and CDR2 YYREEE (reference sequence). Unique molecular identifiers had been added to the TCR beta cDNA libraries. One entry per CDR3 protein, called by TCRdb with MiXCR from the PCR reads. The sample includes about 680,000 distinct CDR3 sequences, approximately 59% of them seen just once. This TCR came from a girl aged 2 to 10 with multiple sclerosis. V is TRBV5-4 and J is TRBJ2-3; TRBD2 aligns across 7 bases. The sequencing sample was made of blood. DNA for the CDR3: TGTGCCAGCAGCCCGGATGGGACTATTAGCACAGATACGCAGTATTTT. It specifies CASSPDGTISTDTQYF.